These 20 T cell receptor beta chains were all obtained from the same sample, sequenced in a study of T cell responses to AZD1222 COVID-19 vaccine. Assay: immunoSEQ multiplex PCR; the TCRdb copy retains only in-frame clones and omits some. Here the sample spans about 120,000 clones, roughly 90% being singletons. Sample: peripheral blood, taken 28 days after the second AZD1222 dose. The receptors originated from an adult who received the AZD1222 COVID-19 vaccine.

The CDR3 region has the DNA TGTGCCAGTAGTATTCGGGGATTGAGTGAAAAACTGTTTTTT. Translating gives CASSIRGLSEKLFF. This chain connects TRBV19 to TRBJ1-4; D remains ambiguous. The CDR3 length is 14 residues. Per the germline V gene, CDR1 is LNHDA and CDR2 is SQIVND (reference sequence). V was cut by 3 bases and J by 7 bases, with 12 bases left in between.

This chain links TRBV2 with TRBJ1-6; tentatively, D is TRBD1 (5 bases). CDR1 is SNHLY, CDR2 FYNNEI, per germline. Trimming took off 2 bases at V and 9 bases at J, with 11 bases between the two ends. CDR3 length: 14 amino acids. CDR3 amino acids: CASSEIRVSSPLHF. The CDR3, as DNA: TGTGCCAGCAGTGAAATCAGGGTGAGTTCACCCCTCCACTTT.

The chain recombines TRBV5-1 with TRBJ1-3, with TRBD1 as a possible D gene (5 bases). The germline V gene encodes CDR1 SGHRS and CDR2 YFSETQ. The CDR3 is made up of 12 amino acids. V was clipped by 7 bases and J by 2 bases, with 7 bases between them. Written as DNA, the CDR3 is TGCGCCAGCGCGGGGGCTGGAAACACCATATATTTT. It is translated as CASAGAGNTIYF.

The chain joins TRBV7-6 to TRBJ2-7; a weak D match, TRBD2 (5 bases). Germline V gene data show CDR1 as SGHVS and CDR2 as FNYEAQ. This CDR3 is built from 14 residues. The V and J ends lost 4 bases and 0 bases respectively, with 10 bases between them. CDR3 amino acids: CASSSIGSSYEQYF. The CDR3 DNA sequence: TGTGCCAGCAGCTCCATAGGGAGCTCCTACGAGCAGTACTTC.

The genes are TRBV11-2 and TRBJ2-7, with D hard to call. The CDR3 contains 14 residues. Germline loops: CDR1 SGHAT, CDR2 FQNNGV. V was pared by 1 base and J by 3 bases, with 10 bases between. The CDR3 reads CASSLGGANYEQYF. CDR3 DNA sequence: TGTGCCAGCAGCTTAGGAGGTGCGAACTACGAGCAGTACTTC.

This chain joins TRBV10-3 and TRBJ2-7, with 13 bases matching TRBD2. CDR1 ENHRY and CDR2 SYGVKD come from the germline V gene. The ends lost 7 bases at V and 6 bases at J; junction bases unmatched: 6. This CDR3 is built from 14 residues. CDR3 DNA: TGTGCCATCAAAGGACTAGCGGGGGACGGCGAGCAGTACTTC. This gives the protein CAIKGLAGDGEQYF.

The chain has TRBV5-1 and TRBJ1-1; D gene uncertain. Between the trimmed V and J ends, which lost 4 bases and 1 base, there was a span of 14 bases. Looked up from germline, CDR1 is SGHRS and CDR2 is YFSETQ. This CDR3 region has 15 residues. The CDR3 sequence is CASSPLGIRNTEAFF. The DNA of the CDR3 is TGCGCCAGCAGCCCCCTAGGAATCCGGAACACTGAAGCTTTCTTT.

The chain links TRBV18 to TRBJ2-7; D might be TRBD1 (6 bases). V was clipped by 4 bases and J by 6 bases, with 13 bases between them. This CDR3 is built from 13 residues. Germline lookup yields CDR1 KGHSH and CDR2 LQKENI. Here the CDR3 reads CASSLKGDREQYF. CDR3 DNA sequence: TGTGCCAGCTCACTAAAGGGGGATCGCGAGCAGTACTTC.

This chain uses TRBV5-1 with TRBJ1-2, with D unclear. Trimming left V 4 bases short and J 6 bases short, with 16 bases between. Germline lookup yields CDR1 SGHRS and CDR2 YFSETQ. There are 14 residues in the CDR3. In DNA, the CDR3 is TGCGCCAGCAGCCCGAAGAGGTTTGAGGATGGCTACACCTTC. This encodes CASSPKRFEDGYTF.

The table lists this clone with a few counts. The V call is TRBV9, the J call TRBJ2-7, with 9 bases lining up with TRBD1. The CDR3 extends over 14 amino acids. Unmatched junction bases numbered 7, after V lost 4 bases and J lost 5 bases. The germline V gene has CDR1 SGDLS and CDR2 YYNGEE. CDR3 bases: TGTGCCAGCAGCAAGGGACAGGGAGTCCACGAGCAGTACTTC. Its protein product is CASSKGQGVHEQYF.

The chain uses TRBV5-4 and TRBJ2-2; 9 positions match TRBD1. This CDR3 has 15 residues. V was clipped by 5 bases and J by 6 bases; unmatched bases: 8. Per germline, CDR1 SGHNT and CDR2 YYREEE (reference sequence). The CDR3 protein is CASRLGQGDSGELFF. The CDR3 nucleotides are TGTGCCAGCAGGCTGGGACAGGGAGACTCCGGGGAGCTGTTTTTT. Supplemented by reference TRBV5-4 and TRBJ2-2, the full variable domain reads ETGVTQSPTHLIKTRGQQVTLRCSSQSGHNTVSWYQQALGQGPQFIFQYYREEENGRGNFPPRFSGLQFPNYSSELNVNALELDDSALYLCASRLGQGDSGELFFGEGSRLTVL.

The DNA of the CDR3 is TGTGCCAGCAGTTACTTACGACAGGGCGGCTACAATGAGCAGTTCTTC. Translation: CASSYLRQGGYNEQFF. This chain connects TRBV6-6 to TRBJ2-1; TRBD1 matches at 7 bases. The J segment lost 3 bases and the V segment lost 1 base, leaving 6 bases of the junction unmatched. This CDR3 has 16 residues. The germline CDR1 and CDR2 sequences are MNHNY and SVGAGI (reference sequence).

A single count supports this clone. V is TRBV7-9 and J is TRBJ1-2, with D hard to call. The CDR3 consists of 12 residues. V lost 4 bases to trimming and J lost 4 bases, with 7 bases between them. In germline, CDR1 is SEHNR, CDR2 FQNEAQ (reference sequence). The CDR3 DNA reads as TGTGCCAGCAGCTCGGGCCGCTATGGCTACACCTTC. Translated: CASSSGRYGYTF.

The chain has TRBV7-3 and TRBJ2-1, with TRBD2 matching over 8 bases. V dropped 1 base and J dropped 5; count of bases not matched to a gene: 7. The CDR3 totals 16 residues. From germline, CDR1 is SGHTA and CDR2 FQGTGA. As DNA, the CDR3 is TGTGCCAGCAGCTTAAGCCCAGCGGGGGCTCACAATGAGCAGTTCTTC. The encoded protein is CASSLSPAGAHNEQFF.

The CDR3 is CASSQDGTGVMKKLFF. The DNA of the CDR3 is TGCGCCAGCAGCCAAGATGGGACAGGGGTAATGAAAAAACTGTTTTTT. This chain connects TRBV4-3 to TRBJ1-4; the match to TRBD1 covers 10 bases. J lost 9 bases, V lost 0 bases, and 7 bases had no gene match. This CDR3 comprises 16 residues. Looked up from germline, CDR1 is LGHNA and CDR2 is YSLEER.

This chain joins TRBV4-2 and TRBJ2-4, with TRBD2 as a possible D gene (6 bases). The CDR3 totals 15 residues. Germline assignment: CDR1 LGHNA and CDR2 YNFKEQ. V was cut by 0 bases and J by 6 bases, with 12 bases left in between. The DNA for the CDR3 is TGTGCCAGCAGCCAAGAAGCGGAGGGGTTAAACATTCAGTACTTC. This encodes CASSQEAEGLNIQYF.

This rearrangement joins TRBV28 to TRBJ2-2; D perhaps matches TRBD1 (5 bases). The length of the CDR3 is 14 residues. CDR1 and CDR2 from the germline V gene are MDHEN and SYDVKM. Trimming took 6 bases from V and 5 from J, leaving 13 bases between them. CDR3 bases: TGTGCCAGCAGGAGACAGAGGTGGACCGGGGAGCTGTTTTTT. Translating it yields CASRRQRWTGELFF.

This chain joins TRBV27 and TRBJ2-7, with D possibly being TRBD1 (5 bases). The CDR3 extends over 15 amino acids. Trimming took 3 bases from V and 4 from J, leaving 16 bases between them. Germline assignment: CDR1 MNHEY and CDR2 SMNVEV (reference sequence). The CDR3 loop reads CASSFRPRDHYEQYF. In DNA, the CDR3 is TGTGCCAGCAGTTTTCGTCCCAGGGATCATTACGAGCAGTACTTC.

The chain uses TRBV6-5 and TRBJ2-1; tentatively, D is TRBD1 (6 bases). Germline CDR1 and CDR2: MNHEY and SVGAGI. The CDR3 loop spans 14 amino acids. With 5 bases removed from V and 8 bases from J, the gap between germline ends came to 16 bases. The CDR3 spells CASSPADSYYEQFF. CDR3 DNA: TGTGCCAGCAGTCCCGCGGACAGTTATTATGAGCAGTTCTTC.

This clone appeared a few times. The chain uses TRBV27 and TRBJ2-7, with TRBD1 matching 9 bases. The CDR3 loop spans 13 amino acids. J was trimmed by 4 bases and V by 6 bases; bases with no gene match: 4. Per the germline V gene, CDR1 is MNHEY and CDR2 is SMNVEV (reference sequence). CDR3 nucleotides: TGTGCCAGCAGCCACGACAGGGGGTACGAGCAGTACTTC. Translation gives CASSHDRGYEQYF.